One sample yielded the 21 T cell receptor beta chains listed below, sequenced in a study of shared clonotypes between healthy human individuals. Method: immunoSEQ multiplex PCR; TCRdb's copy keeps in-frame clones and lacks some. The repertoire has about half a million clones, over 70% of them found once; the top ten carry approximately 11%. The sample was PBMCs. Receptors originate from a woman in her forties in good health. Some clones in this sample may be carry-over from other donors' samples.

The CDR3, as DNA: TGTGCCAGTAGTATTCAGCGCTCCCACTCGGGTAGCGGTTCCTCTGGGGCCAACGTCCTGACTTTC. This sequence encodes CASSIQRSHSGSGSSGANVLTF. The chain uses TRBV19 and TRBJ2-6, with a possible D match to TRBD2 (6 bases). The germline V and J ends were trimmed by 3 bases and 0 bases, with 27 bases remaining between them. Germline V gene data show CDR1 as LNHDA and CDR2 as SQIVND (reference sequence). This CDR3 has 22 amino acids.

This rearrangement joins TRBV5-1 to TRBJ1-2; D unclear. The ends were cut back, 0 bases at V and 2 bases at J, with 14 bases in the middle. This CDR3 is built from 16 residues. CDR1 is SGHRS and CDR2 is YFSETQ in the germline V gene. The CDR3 region is CASSLGPVGGNYGYTF. The CDR3 bases are TGCGCCAGCAGCTTGGGCCCCGTGGGAGGGAACTATGGCTACACCTTC.

The chain is built from TRBV28 and TRBJ2-1; 10 bases are shared with TRBD2. CDR3 length equals 14 residues. The junction had 9 bases not matched to a gene; V was cut back by 7 bases and J by 9 bases. The germline V gene has CDR1 MDHEN and CDR2 SYDVKM. CDR3 protein: CASTPAGGPGEQFF. CDR3 DNA sequence: TGTGCCAGCACTCCAGCGGGAGGGCCGGGTGAGCAGTTCTTC.

V and J are TRBV28 and TRBJ1-4, with TRBD1 matching 7 bases. V lost 6 bases to trimming and J lost 13 bases; unmatched junction nucleotides: 17. Germline lookup yields CDR1 MDHEN and CDR2 SYDVKM. CDR3 length: 15 residues. The CDR3 region is CASSPGGRLFGGLFF. CDR3 bases: TGTGCCAGCAGCCCAGGGGGGAGACTGTTTGGGGGACTGTTTTTT.

J is TRBJ2-7 and V is TRBV29-1, with D perhaps TRBD2 (5 bases). Trimming cost V 5 bases and J 0 bases, with 14 bases left between them. Germline V gives CDR1 SQVTM, CDR2 ANQGSEA. This CDR3 is built from 14 residues. CDR3 sequence (DNA): TGCAGCGTTCTAGAGCTAGCAGACTCCTACGAGCAGTACTTC. Translating it yields CSVLELADSYEQYF.

Details on this clone: With a far larger clone one base away, a read error is the likely cause. Other DNA sequences within the sample encode an identical CDR3. V is TRBV6-5 and J is TRBJ2-2; tentative D call: TRBD2 (5 bases). Germline CDR1 and CDR2: MNHEY and SVGAGI. The CDR3 is 13 residues long. CDR3 sequence reads: CASRPLNTGELFF. Here the CDR3 DNA reads TGTGCCAGCAGACCTCTAAACACCGGGGAGCTGTTTTTC.

The V and J genes are TRBV6-5 and TRBJ2-7; unclear D gene. The V end lost 4 bases, the J end lost 6 bases, and 13 bases lay between the germline ends. Germline loops: CDR1 MNHEY, CDR2 SVGAGI. The length of the CDR3 is 13 residues. This CDR3 reads CASSSSVGGEQYF. The DNA for the CDR3 is TGTGCCAGCAGTTCCAGCGTGGGTGGCGAGCAGTACTTC.

The chain carries TRBV7-3 and TRBJ2-3; tentative D call: TRBD2 (6 bases). The V and J ends lost 0 bases and 4 bases respectively, with 8 bases between them. The CDR3 spans 14 residues. Germline CDR1 reads SGHTA; CDR2 reads FQGTGA. The CDR3 DNA follows: TGTGCCAGCAGCTTAACCGGGGGTTCAGATACGCAGTATTTT. The encoded protein is CASSLTGGSDTQYF.

The rearrangement links TRBV11-2 to TRBJ2-1; no definite D call. Trimming removed 1 base from V and 8 bases from J, with 9 bases in between. Looked up from germline, CDR1 is SGHAT and CDR2 is FQNNGV. This CDR3 is 13 amino acids long. The CDR3 coding sequence is TGTGCCAGCAGCTTAGTGTTGGTCGATGAGCAGTTCTTC. Its translation: CASSLVLVDEQFF.

Of note for this clone: A far larger clone is a single base away, which makes a read error likely. In the same sample, other DNA sequences code for this CDR3. The chain couples TRBV2 to TRBJ2-7; 8 nucleotides line up with TRBD1. The CDR3 contains 14 residues. CDR1 and CDR2 from the germline V gene are SNHLY and FYNNEI. CDR3 sequence (DNA): TGTGCCAGCAAACAGGGGGGTAGCTCCTACGGGCAGTACTTC. This codes for CASKQGGSSYGQYF.

V is TRBV18 and J is TRBJ2-7; D is uncertain. CDR1 KGHSH and CDR2 LQKENI come from the germline V gene. Trimming removed 1 base at V and 4 bases at J, with 11 bases between. The CDR3 runs 14 residues. CDR3 sequence: CASSPQNLEYEQYF. The CDR3 DNA sequence: TGTGCCAGCTCACCACAGAACCTAGAATACGAGCAGTACTTC.

This clone came up once. A far larger clone differs by one base, so this is likely a read error. This rearrangement joins TRBV7-2 to TRBJ2-7; no definite D call. Germline V gene lookup returns CDR1 SGHTA and CDR2 FQGNSA. The CDR3 consists of 16 residues. This chain's CDR3 is CASSLISGGPFYERYF. The CDR3 nucleotides read TGTGCCAGCAGCTTAATTTCGGGCGGCCCTTTTTACGAGCGGTACTTC. The full variable domain, its missing parts supplied by reference TRBV7-2 and TRBJ2-7, is GAGVSQSPSNKVTEKGKDVELRCDPISGHTALYWYRQSLGQGLEFLIYFQGNSAPDKSGLPSDRFSAERTGGSVSTLTIQRTQQEDSAVYLCASSLISGGPFYERYFGPGTRLTVT.

A single count supports this clone. The junction shows a germline mismatch at one end, possibly a read error. Other nucleotide sequences in the sample specify the same CDR3. The chain has TRBV5-4 and TRBJ1-1; D might be TRBD1 (5 bases). The CDR3 runs 15 residues. Per germline, CDR1 SGHNT and CDR2 YYREEE (reference sequence). CDR3 coding DNA: TGCGCCAGCAGCCAAGATCTTTGGGACCCCACTGAAGCTTTCTTT. Its protein product is CASSQDLWDPTEAFF.

The chain employs TRBV9 and TRBJ2-2; D remains unclear. The CDR3 is made up of 17 amino acids. V was trimmed by 3 bases and J by 7 bases, leaving 22 bases between them. Looked up from germline, CDR1 is SGDLS and CDR2 is YYNGEE. CDR3 residues: CASSAYTNTGAGGELFF. DNA of the CDR3: TGTGCCAGCAGCGCCTACACGAACACTGGAGCCGGCGGGGAGCTGTTTTTT.

V is TRBV9 and J is TRBJ2-7; 7 bases map to TRBD1. Germline V gene sequence: CDR1 SGDLS, CDR2 YYNGEE. This CDR3 is 16 amino acids long. Germline trimming cut 4 bases from V and 4 bases from J; bases unmatched to any gene: 14. DNA of the CDR3: TGTGCCAGCAGCTCCTCCCCGAGACAGGGACGGTACGAGCAGTACTTC. Its translation: CASSSSPRQGRYEQYF.

The chain joins TRBV9 to TRBJ2-1, with 7 bases aligning to TRBD2. Per the germline V gene, CDR1 is SGDLS and CDR2 is YYNGEE. Trimming cost V 2 bases and J 3 bases; bases outside gene matches: 5. The CDR3 has 15 residues. Written as DNA, the CDR3 is TGTGCCAGCAGCGTCAGCGGGATGGGCTACAATGAGCAGTTCTTC. It yields the protein CASSVSGMGYNEQFF.

The rearrangement uses TRBV28 and TRBJ2-7, with TRBD1 matching 8 bases. Trimming removed 7 bases from V and 3 bases from J; junction bases left unmatched: 8. The CDR3 contains 14 residues. Germline lookup yields CDR1 MDHEN and CDR2 SYDVKM. The CDR3 DNA reads TGTGCCAGCACCTTGGACAGGGAGCTCTACGAGCAGTACTTC. Protein: CASTLDRELYEQYF.

This chain connects TRBV10-2 to TRBJ1-5; D is unresolved. Germline V gene data show CDR1 as WSHSY and CDR2 as SAAADI. The CDR3 runs 12 residues. V lost 5 bases, J lost 7 bases, and 9 bases lay in between. The CDR3 nucleotides are TGCGCCAGCAGTACCCACTGGCAGCCCCAGCATTTT. Residues: CASSTHWQPQHF.

The chain links TRBV5-1 to TRBJ1-5; 7 nucleotides align to TRBD1. The CDR3 is made up of 15 amino acids. The V gene end was trimmed by 5 bases and the J gene end by 3 bases; junction bases not matched to a gene: 8. Germline lookup yields CDR1 SGHRS and CDR2 YFSETQ. CDR3 nucleotide sequence: TGCGCCAGCAGAGAGGGGGCGGCGTACAATCAGCCCCAGCATTTT. Translation: CASREGAAYNQPQHF.

Regarding this clone: A read error is the likely source, as a far larger clone sits one nucleotide away. This chain links TRBV28 with TRBJ2-5; D remains ambiguous. Germline CDR1 reads MDHEN; CDR2 reads SYDVKM. CDR3 length equals 18 residues. CDR3 protein: CTSSSLSSPKGPEETQYF. CDR3 in DNA: TGTACCAGCAGTTCCCTCTCCTCCCCCAAGGGTCCTGAAGAGACCCAGTACTTC.

The chain combines TRBV7-2 with TRBJ2-3; possible D gene TRBD2, 6 bases. Trimming removed 6 bases at V and 6 bases at J, with 10 bases between. The germline V gene encodes CDR1 SGHTA and CDR2 FQGNSA. The CDR3 contains 12 residues. CDR3 nucleotides: TGTGCCAGCAGACAGGCGGGGGATACGCAGTATTTT. It yields the protein CASRQAGDTQYF.